Following are 12 T cell receptor beta chains from one sample sequenced in a study of T cells after yellow fever vaccination. TCRdb ran MiXCR on the 5' RACE reads and lists one entry per CDR3 protein. The sample comprises under 55,000 distinct CDR3 sequences, 6% to 8.5% of which are singletons, and more than 20% rests with the top ten. Sequencing used CD8+ T cells not binding an NS4B(214-222) dextramer, sorted from PBMCs, obtained roughly 47 days after the first yellow fever vaccination. These receptors came from a young man who received the YFV17D yellow fever vaccine.

This clonotype was detected many times. The V gene is TRBV4-3, the J gene TRBJ1-3, with 8 positions matching TRBD1. Trimming took 2 bases from V and 3 from J; bases not matched to a gene: 9. Looked up from germline, CDR1 is LGHNA and CDR2 is YSLEER. This CDR3 spans 17 amino acids. CDR3 in DNA: TGCGCCAGCAGCCAAAGCGGGACAGGATTTTATGGAAACACCATATATTTT. This translates into CASSQSGTGFYGNTIYF.

This clonotype was observed many times. CDR3 nucleotides: TGTGCCAGCAGCTTCGGGAATTCACCCCTCCACTTT. It codes for CASSFGNSPLHF. The V and J genes are TRBV7-3 and TRBJ1-6; D remains ambiguous. This CDR3 is built from 12 residues. CDR1 SGHTA and CDR2 FQGTGA come from the germline V gene. The germline V and J ends were trimmed by 3 bases and 7 bases, with 4 bases remaining between them.

This clonotype has at least ten counts. V usage is TRBV27 and J usage is TRBJ2-1; D remains ambiguous. V lost 3 bases to trimming and J lost 2 bases, with 8 bases between them. From germline, CDR1 is MNHEY and CDR2 SMNVEV (reference sequence). This CDR3 has 14 amino acids. The CDR3 nucleotides are TGTGCCAGCAGTTTTGGCCTTACCTACAATGAGCAGTTCTTC. Translated, it gives CASSFGLTYNEQFF.

The rearrangement joins TRBV7-8 to TRBJ1-6; TRBD1 might be the D (5 bases). Germline loops: CDR1 SGHVS, CDR2 FQNEAQ. Trimming cost V 8 bases and J 7 bases, with 15 bases left between them. This CDR3 comprises 14 residues. CDR3 residues: CASGSGIWNSPLHF. In DNA form, the CDR3 reads TGTGCCAGCGGGTCAGGGATCTGGAATTCACCCCTCCACTTT.

This clonotype has only a few counts. The gene calls are TRBV7-7 and TRBJ2-7, with D possibly being TRBD2 (5 bases). Germline CDR1 is SSHAT and CDR2 is FNYEAQ (reference sequence). The CDR3 consists of 12 residues. V shed 5 bases and J shed 7 bases, with 12 bases lying between them. The CDR3 bases are TGTGCCAGCAGCACGGGGTCGGGGGAGCAGTACTTC. Translating gives CASSTGSGEQYF. Combining the CDR3 with reference TRBV7-7 and TRBJ2-7 gives the whole variable domain GAGVSQSPRYKVTKRGQDVTLRCDPISSHATLYWYQQALGQGPEFLTYFNYEAQPDKSGLPSDRFSAERPEGSISTLTIQRTEQRDSAMYRCASSTGSGEQYFGPGTRLTVT.

At least ten counts were recorded for this clonotype. The chain recombines TRBV29-1 with TRBJ2-7; 7 nucleotides agree with TRBD1. Germline CDR1 reads SQVTM; CDR2 reads ANQGSEA. Trimming removed 6 bases from V and 3 bases from J; junction bases left unmatched: 17. This CDR3 spans 16 amino acids. CDR3: CSVWLLRQGNIYEQYF. In DNA form, the CDR3 reads TGCAGCGTGTGGCTTCTTCGACAGGGTAATATCTACGAGCAGTACTTC.

The chain employs TRBV12-3 or TRBV12-4 and TRBJ1-1, with 11 bases lining up with TRBD1. V lost 3 bases and J lost 5; bases outside the gene matches: 2. The CDR3 loop spans 14 amino acids. The CDR3 DNA sequence: TGTGCCAGCAGTTTTGGACAGGGGGCGACTGAAGCTTTCTTT. Its protein is CASSFGQGATEAFF.

The chain uses TRBV5-1 and TRBJ1-1; D unresolved. Per the germline V gene, CDR1 is SGHRS and CDR2 is YFSETQ. Trimming cost V 0 bases and J 1 base, with 7 bases left between them. The CDR3 contains 14 residues. CDR3 DNA sequence: TGCGCCAGCAGCTTGGCCGGGCAGAACACTGAAGCTTTCTTT. Protein product: CASSLAGQNTEAFF.

This clonotype has ten or more counts. The chain recombines TRBV12-3 or TRBV12-4 with TRBJ2-1, with 11 bases identical to TRBD2. This CDR3 has 15 amino acids. J gave up 12 bases and V 3 bases, and 10 bases lay outside the gene matches. The CDR3 is CASSLSTSGGLGQFF. CDR3 nucleotide sequence: TGTGCCAGCAGTTTGAGTACTAGCGGGGGACTCGGGCAGTTCTTC.

This chain uses TRBV19 with TRBJ1-2, with D tentatively TRBD1 (6 bases). The CDR3 has 14 amino acids. Trimming took 6 bases from V and 4 from J, leaving 15 bases between them. Germline-derived CDR1 and CDR2 are LNHDA and SQIVND (reference sequence). The CDR3 region has the DNA TGTGCCAGTAGCGGACAGATCCACTCCTATGGCTACACCTTC. Residues: CASSGQIHSYGYTF.

The chain employs TRBV4-3 and TRBJ1-2; 9 bases map to TRBD1. CDR1 and CDR2 (germline): LGHNA, YSLEER. This CDR3 is built from 16 residues. With 0 bases clipped from V and 5 bases from J, the junction kept 7 bases outside the gene matches. CDR3 DNA sequence: TGCGCCAGCAGCCAAGACCCGGGACAGGGAATTTATGGCTACACCTTC. This codes for CASSQDPGQGIYGYTF.

This chain connects TRBV23-1 to TRBJ2-6; TRBD1 or TRBD2 may be the D gene (5 bases each). TRBV23-1 is given ORF status, its function remaining uncertain. Deletions cut 0 bases from V and 3 bases from J, with 9 bases between. CDR3 length equals 16 residues. CDR3 in amino acids: CASSQSSGLGANVLTF. The CDR3 DNA follows: TGCGCCAGCAGTCAATCGTCGGGGCTTGGGGCCAACGTCCTGACTTTC.